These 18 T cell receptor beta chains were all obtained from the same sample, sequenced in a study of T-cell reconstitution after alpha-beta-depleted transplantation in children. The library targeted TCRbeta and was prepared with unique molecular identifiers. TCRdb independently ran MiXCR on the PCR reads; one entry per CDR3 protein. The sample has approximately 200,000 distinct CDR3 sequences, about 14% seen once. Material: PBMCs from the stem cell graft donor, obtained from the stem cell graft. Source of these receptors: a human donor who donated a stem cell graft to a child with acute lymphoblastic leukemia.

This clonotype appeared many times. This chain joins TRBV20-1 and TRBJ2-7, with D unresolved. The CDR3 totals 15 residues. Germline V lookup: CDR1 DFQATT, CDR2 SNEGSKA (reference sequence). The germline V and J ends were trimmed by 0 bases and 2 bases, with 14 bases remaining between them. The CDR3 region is CSAREARRNPYEQYF. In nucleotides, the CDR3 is TGCAGTGCTAGAGAAGCGCGGCGGAATCCCTACGAGCAGTACTTC.

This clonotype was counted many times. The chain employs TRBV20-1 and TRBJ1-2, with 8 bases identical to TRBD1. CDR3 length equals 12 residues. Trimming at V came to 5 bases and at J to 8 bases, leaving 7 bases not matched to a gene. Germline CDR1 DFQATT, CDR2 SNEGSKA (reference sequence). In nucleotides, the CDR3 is TGCAGTGCTTCAGACAGGGGAATAGGCTACACCTTC. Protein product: CSASDRGIGYTF.

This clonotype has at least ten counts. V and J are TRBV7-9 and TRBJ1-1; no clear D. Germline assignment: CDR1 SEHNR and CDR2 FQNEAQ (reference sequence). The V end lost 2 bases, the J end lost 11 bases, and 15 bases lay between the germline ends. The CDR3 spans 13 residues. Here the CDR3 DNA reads TGTGCCAGCAGCTTAACTGAGTGGGTCGTGGCTTTCTTT. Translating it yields CASSLTEWVVAFF. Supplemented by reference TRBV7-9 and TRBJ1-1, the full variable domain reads DTGVSQNPRHKITKRGQNVTFRCDPISEHNRLYWYRQTLGQGPEFLTYFQNEAQLEKSRLLSDRFSAERPKGSFSTLEIQRTEQGDSAMYLCASSLTEWVVAFFGQGTRLTVV.

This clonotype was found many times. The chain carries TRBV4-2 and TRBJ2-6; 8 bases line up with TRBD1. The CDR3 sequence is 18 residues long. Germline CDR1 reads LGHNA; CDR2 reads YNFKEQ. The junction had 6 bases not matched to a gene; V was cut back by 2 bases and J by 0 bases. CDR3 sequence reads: CASSQMTGVNSGANVLTF. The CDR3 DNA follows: TGTGCCAGCAGCCAAATGACAGGGGTAAACTCTGGGGCCAACGTCCTGACTTTC.

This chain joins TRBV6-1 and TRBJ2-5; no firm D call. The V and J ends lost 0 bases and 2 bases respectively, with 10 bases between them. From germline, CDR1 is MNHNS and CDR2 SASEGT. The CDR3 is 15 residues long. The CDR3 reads CASSEALGFQETQYF. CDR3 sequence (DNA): TGTGCCAGCAGTGAAGCGCTCGGTTTTCAAGAGACCCAGTACTTC.

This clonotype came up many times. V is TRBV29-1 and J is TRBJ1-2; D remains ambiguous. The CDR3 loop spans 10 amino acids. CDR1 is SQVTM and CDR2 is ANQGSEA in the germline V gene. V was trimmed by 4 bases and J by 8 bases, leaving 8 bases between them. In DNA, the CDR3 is TGCAGCGTTGGAGCGGGCGGCTACACCTTC. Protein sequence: CSVGAGGYTF.

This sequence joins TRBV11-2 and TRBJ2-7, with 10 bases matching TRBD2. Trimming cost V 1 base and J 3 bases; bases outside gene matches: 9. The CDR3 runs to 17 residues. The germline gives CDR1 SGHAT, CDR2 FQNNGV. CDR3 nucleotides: TGTGCCAGCAGCTTAGGTAGGGGAAGGACTAGCGGCTACGAGCAGTACTTC. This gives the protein CASSLGRGRTSGYEQYF.

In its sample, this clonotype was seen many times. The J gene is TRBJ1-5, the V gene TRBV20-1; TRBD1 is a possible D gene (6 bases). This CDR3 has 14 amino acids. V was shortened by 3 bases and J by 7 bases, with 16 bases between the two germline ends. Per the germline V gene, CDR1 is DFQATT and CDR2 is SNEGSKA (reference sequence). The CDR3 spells CSASSQWGLQPQHF. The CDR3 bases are TGCAGTGCTAGTAGTCAGTGGGGGCTACAGCCCCAGCATTTT.

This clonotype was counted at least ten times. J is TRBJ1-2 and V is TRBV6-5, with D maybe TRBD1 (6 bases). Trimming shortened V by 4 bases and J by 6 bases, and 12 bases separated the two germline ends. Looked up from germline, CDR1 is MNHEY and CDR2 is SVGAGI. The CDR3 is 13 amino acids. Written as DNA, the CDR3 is TGTGCCAGCAGTTCACAGGGCCCCGATGGCTACACCTTC. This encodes CASSSQGPDGYTF.

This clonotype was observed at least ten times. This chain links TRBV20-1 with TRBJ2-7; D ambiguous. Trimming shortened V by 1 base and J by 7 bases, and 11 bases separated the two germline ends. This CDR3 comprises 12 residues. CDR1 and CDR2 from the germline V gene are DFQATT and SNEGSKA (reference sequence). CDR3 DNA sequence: TGCAGTGCTAGAGGCGACCTGGGGGAGCAGTACTTC. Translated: CSARGDLGEQYF.

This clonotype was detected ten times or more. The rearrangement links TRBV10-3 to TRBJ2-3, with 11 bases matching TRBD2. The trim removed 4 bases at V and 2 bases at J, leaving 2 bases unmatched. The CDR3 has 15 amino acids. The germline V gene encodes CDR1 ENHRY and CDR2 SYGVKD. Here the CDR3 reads CAISGGLADTDTQYF. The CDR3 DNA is TGTGCCATCAGTGGGGGACTAGCGGACACAGATACGCAGTATTTT.

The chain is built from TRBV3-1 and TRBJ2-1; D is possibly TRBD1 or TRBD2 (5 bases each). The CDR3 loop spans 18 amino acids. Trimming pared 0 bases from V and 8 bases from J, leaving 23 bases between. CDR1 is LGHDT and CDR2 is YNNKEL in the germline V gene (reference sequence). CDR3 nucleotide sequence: TGTGCCAGCAGCCAAGATCTTGTTTTAGGGACCCCTAGGGATGAGCAGTTCTTC. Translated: CASSQDLVLGTPRDEQFF.

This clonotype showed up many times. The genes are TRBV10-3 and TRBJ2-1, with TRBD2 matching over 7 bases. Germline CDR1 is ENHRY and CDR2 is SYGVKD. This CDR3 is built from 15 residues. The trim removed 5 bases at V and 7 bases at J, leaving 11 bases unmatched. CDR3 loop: CAISNSGSLVNEQFF. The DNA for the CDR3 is TGTGCCATCAGTAATAGCGGGTCACTGGTGAATGAGCAGTTCTTC.

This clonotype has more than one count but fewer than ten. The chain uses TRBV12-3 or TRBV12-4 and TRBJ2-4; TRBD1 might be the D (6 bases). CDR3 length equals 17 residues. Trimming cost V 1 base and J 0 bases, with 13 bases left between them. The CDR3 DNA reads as TGTGCCAGCAGTTTAGGGACAGCTACCTTAGCCAAAAACATTCAGTACTTC. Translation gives CASSLGTATLAKNIQYF.

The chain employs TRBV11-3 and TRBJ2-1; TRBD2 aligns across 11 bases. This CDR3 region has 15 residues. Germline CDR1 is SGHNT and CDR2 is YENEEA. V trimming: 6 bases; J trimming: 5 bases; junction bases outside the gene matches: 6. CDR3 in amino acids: CASSPSGRTHNEQFF. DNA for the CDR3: TGTGCCAGCAGTCCTAGCGGGAGGACCCACAATGAGCAGTTCTTC.

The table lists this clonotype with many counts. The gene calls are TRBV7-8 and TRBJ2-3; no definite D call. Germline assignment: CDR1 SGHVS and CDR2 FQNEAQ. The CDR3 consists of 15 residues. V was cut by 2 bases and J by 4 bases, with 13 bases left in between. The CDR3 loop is CASSLRSELADTQYF. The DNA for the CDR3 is TGTGCCAGCAGCTTAAGGTCAGAGTTGGCAGATACGCAGTATTTT.

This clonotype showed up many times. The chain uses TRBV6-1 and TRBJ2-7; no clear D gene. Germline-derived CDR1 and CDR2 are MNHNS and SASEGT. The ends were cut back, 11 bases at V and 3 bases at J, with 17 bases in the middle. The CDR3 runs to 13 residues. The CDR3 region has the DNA TGTGCCTCACGAGAGTCAGCGCGCTACGAGCAGTACTTC. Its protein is CASRESARYEQYF.

CDR3 in amino acids: CASSQGPAPGPNTEAFF. CDR3 in DNA: TGTGCCAGCAGCCAAGGACCCGCGCCAGGGCCGAACACTGAAGCTTTCTTT. V is TRBV3-1 and J is TRBJ1-1; possibly TRBD1 for D (5 bases). V lost 1 base and J lost 1, with 16 bases in between. CDR1 is LGHDT and CDR2 is YNNKEL in the germline V gene (reference sequence). CDR3 length equals 17 residues.